This T cell receptor (beta chain) was identified during a study of T-cell memory formation after mild COVID-19. Turning to the study itself: For the most part, TCR clusters were specific to one donor.

Employing constant-segment primers, 5'RACE generated TCR alpha and TCR beta cDNA libraries bearing sample barcodes and UMIs. TCRdb ran MiXCR on the 5' RACE reads and lists one entry per CDR3 protein. The sample contains 250,000 or so distinct CDR3 sequences, about a sixth of which appear only once. Broader study findings: Balance between CD4 and CD8 was seen in clones contracting day 15 to 85, and a CD4+ lean was seen in later expanders.

V was clipped by 1 base and J by 0 bases, with 16 bases between them. CDR3 length: 19 amino acids. CDR1 is LNHNV and CDR2 is YYDKDF in the germline V gene (reference sequence). On this clonotype itself: Its antigen is currently unknown.

Source material: PBMCs or a T cell subset sorted from them (not recorded which). This chain uses TRBV15 with TRBJ1-6; D uncertain. The TCR was taken from a man aged 18 to 29 who had mild COVID-19 (a few samples of this study predate the infection). Cell type and time point are not known. CDR3 sequence reads: CATSRARGLLGSYNSPLHF. DNA of the CDR3: TGTGCCACCAGCAGAGCGAGAGGGCTGCTGGGCTCCTATAATTCACCCCTCCACTTT.